Sequencing of this T cell receptor beta chain was carried out in a study of blood T cell repertoires in COVID-19. In the study overall: Samples taken during acute and convalescent COVID-19 were collected in the United States, Italy and Spain. In each case, the material was cDNA or gDNA derived from T cells, B-cell-depleted T cells, or PBMCs.

Seattle cases were enrolled at active infection and followed longitudinally. As processed by the authors: Estimation of nucleated cell counts was performed using reference gene primer amplification. Assay: immunoSEQ multiplex PCR; the TCRdb copy retains only in-frame clones and omits some. The D gene and trimming were derived from the DNA, and the V and J assignments and clone size from that table. The sample contains approximately 210,000 clones, around four fifths of which appear only once. V was clipped by 6 bases and J by 5 bases, with 10 bases between them. This CDR3 is 12 amino acids long. In germline, CDR1 is MNHEY, CDR2 SVGAGI.

Sequencing was performed on peripheral blood. The V gene is TRBV6-5, the J gene TRBJ2-5, with D possibly matching TRBD1 (5 bases). The clonotype comes from a woman older than 75 with COVID-19, enrolled during active disease. The CDR3 coding sequence is TGTGCCAGCAGGGGGCGCGATGAGACCCAGTACTTC. Amino acids: CASRGRDETQYF.